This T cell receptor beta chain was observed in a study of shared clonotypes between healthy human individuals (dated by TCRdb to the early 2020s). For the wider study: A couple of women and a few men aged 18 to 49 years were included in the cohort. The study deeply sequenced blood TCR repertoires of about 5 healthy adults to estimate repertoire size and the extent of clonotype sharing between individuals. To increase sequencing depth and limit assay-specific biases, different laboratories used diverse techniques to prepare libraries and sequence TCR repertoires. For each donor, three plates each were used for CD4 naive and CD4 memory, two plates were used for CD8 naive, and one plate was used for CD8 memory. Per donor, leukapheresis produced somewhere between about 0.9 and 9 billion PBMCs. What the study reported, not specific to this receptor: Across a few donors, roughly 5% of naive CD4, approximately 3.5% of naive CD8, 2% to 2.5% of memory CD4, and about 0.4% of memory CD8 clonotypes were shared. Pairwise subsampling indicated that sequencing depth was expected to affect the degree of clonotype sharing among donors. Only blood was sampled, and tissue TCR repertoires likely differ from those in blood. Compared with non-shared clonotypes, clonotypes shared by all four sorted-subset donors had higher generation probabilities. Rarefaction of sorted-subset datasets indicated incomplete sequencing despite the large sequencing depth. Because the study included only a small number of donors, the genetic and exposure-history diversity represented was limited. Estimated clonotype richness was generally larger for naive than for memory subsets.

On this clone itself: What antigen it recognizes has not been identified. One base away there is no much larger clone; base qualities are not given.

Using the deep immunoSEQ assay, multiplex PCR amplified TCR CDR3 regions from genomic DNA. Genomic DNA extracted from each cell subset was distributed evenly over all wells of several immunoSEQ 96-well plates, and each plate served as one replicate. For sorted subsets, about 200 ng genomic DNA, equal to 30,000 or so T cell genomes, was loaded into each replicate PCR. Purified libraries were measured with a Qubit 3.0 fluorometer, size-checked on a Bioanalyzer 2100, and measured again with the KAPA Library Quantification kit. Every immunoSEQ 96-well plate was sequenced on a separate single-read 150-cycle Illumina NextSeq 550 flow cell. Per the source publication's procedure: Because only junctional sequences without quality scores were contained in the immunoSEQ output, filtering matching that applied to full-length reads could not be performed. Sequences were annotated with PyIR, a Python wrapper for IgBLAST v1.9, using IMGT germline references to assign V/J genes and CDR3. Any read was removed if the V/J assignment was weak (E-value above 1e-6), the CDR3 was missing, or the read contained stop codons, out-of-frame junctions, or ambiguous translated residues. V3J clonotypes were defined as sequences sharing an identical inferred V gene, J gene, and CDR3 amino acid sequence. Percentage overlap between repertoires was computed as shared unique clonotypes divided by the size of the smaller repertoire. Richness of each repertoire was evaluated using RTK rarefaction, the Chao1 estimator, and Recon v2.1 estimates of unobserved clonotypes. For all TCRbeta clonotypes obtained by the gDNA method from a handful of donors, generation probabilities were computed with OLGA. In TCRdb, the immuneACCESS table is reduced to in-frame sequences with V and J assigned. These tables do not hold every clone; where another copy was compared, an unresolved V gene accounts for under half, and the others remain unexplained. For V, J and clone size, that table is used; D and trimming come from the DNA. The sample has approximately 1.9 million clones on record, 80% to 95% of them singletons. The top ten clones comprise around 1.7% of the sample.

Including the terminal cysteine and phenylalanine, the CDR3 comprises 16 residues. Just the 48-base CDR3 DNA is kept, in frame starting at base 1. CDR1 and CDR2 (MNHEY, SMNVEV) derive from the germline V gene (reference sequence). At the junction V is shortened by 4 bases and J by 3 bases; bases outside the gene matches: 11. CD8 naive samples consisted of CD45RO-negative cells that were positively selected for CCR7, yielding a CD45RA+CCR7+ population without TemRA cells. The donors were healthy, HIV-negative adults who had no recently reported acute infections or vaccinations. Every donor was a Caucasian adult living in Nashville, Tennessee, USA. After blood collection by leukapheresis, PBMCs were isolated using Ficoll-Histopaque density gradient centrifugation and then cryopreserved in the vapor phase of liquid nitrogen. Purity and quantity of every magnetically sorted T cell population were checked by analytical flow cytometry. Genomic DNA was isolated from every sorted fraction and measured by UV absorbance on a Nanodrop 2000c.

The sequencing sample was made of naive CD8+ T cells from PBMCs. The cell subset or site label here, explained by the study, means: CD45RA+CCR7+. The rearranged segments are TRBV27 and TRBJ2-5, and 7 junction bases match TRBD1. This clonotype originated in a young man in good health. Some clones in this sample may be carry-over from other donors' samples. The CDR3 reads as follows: CASSSYPRTGEETQYF. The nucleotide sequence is TGTGCCAGCAGTTCTTACCCCAGGACAGGCGAAGAGACCCAGTACTTC.